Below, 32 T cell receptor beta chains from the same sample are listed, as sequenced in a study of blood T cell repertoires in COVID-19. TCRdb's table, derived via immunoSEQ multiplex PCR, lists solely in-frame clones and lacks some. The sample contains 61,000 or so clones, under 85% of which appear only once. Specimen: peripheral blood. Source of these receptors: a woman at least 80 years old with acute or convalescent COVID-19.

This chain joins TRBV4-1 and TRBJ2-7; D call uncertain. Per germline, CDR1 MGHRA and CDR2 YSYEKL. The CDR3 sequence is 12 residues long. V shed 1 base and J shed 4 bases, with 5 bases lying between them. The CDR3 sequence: CASSQVSYEQYF. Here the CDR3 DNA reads TGCGCCAGCAGCCAAGTTAGTTACGAGCAGTACTTC.

This CDR3 reads CSVEVGGGWAFF. The CDR3 bases are TGCAGCGTTGAAGTGGGGGGAGGTTGGGCTTTCTTT. The V call is TRBV29-1, the J call TRBJ1-1, with a tentative D call TRBD1 (5 bases). Between the trimmed V and J ends, which lost 1 base and 11 bases, there was a span of 14 bases. The CDR3 is 12 residues long. CDR1 is SQVTM, CDR2 ANQGSEA, per germline. The variable domain in full, completed from reference TRBV29-1 and TRBJ1-1, reads SAVISQKPSRDICQRGTSLTIQCQVDSQVTMMFWYRQQPGQSLTLIATANQGSEATYESGFVIDKFPISRPNLTFSTLTVSNMSPEDSSIYLCSVEVGGGWAFFGQGTRLTVV.

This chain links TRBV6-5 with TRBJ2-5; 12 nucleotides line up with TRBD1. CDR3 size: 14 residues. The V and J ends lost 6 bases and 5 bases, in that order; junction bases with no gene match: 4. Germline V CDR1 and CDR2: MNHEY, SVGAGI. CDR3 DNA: TGTGCCAGCAGGGGGACAGGGGGCCTGGAGACCCAGTACTTC. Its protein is CASRGTGGLETQYF.

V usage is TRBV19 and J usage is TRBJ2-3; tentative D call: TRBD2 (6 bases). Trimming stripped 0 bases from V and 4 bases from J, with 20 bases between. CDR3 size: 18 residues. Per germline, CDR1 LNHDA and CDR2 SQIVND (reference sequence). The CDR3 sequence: CASSIDQLGPGGADTQYF. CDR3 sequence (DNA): TGTGCCAGTAGTATAGATCAACTCGGACCCGGAGGGGCAGATACGCAGTATTTT. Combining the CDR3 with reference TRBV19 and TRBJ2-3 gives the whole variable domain DGGITQSPKYLFRKEGQNVTLSCEQNLNHDAMYWYRQDPGQGLRLIYYSQIVNDFQKGDIAEGYSVSREKKESFPLTVTSAQKNPTAFYLCASSIDQLGPGGADTQYFGPGTRLTVL.

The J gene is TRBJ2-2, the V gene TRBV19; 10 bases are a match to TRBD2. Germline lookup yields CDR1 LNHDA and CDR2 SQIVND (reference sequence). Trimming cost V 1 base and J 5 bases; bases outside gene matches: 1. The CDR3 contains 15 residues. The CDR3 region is CASSIASGSTGELFF. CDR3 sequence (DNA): TGTGCCAGTAGTATAGCTAGCGGGAGTACCGGGGAGCTGTTTTTT.

The chain's CDR3 is CASSWTDLLYYNEQFF. The CDR3 region has the DNA TGTGCCAGCAGCTGGACAGACCTCTTATACTACAATGAGCAGTTCTTC. The chain is built from TRBV28 and TRBJ2-1, with D possibly being TRBD1 (6 bases). The V end was cut by 6 bases, the J end by 3 bases, with 18 bases between. Germline V gene data show CDR1 as MDHEN and CDR2 as SYDVKM. This CDR3 contains 16 residues.

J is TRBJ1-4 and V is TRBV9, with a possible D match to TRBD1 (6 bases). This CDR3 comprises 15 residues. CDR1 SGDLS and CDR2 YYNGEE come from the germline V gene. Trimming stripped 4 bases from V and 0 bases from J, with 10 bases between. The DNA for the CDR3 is TGTGCCAGCAGCATGGACAGCGCAACTAATGAAAAACTGTTTTTT. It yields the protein CASSMDSATNEKLFF.

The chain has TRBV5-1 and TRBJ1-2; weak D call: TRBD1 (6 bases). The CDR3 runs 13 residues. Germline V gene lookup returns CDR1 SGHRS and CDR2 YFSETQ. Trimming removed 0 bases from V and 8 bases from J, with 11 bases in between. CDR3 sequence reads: CASSLAAGEGYTF. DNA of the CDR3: TGCGCCAGCAGCTTGGCCGCAGGGGAAGGCTACACCTTC.

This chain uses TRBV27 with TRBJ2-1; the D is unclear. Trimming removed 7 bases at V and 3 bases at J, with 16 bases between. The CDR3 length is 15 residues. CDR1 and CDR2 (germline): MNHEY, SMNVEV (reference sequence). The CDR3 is CASKRVLIDYNEQFF. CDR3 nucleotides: TGTGCCAGCAAACGGGTCCTGATTGACTACAATGAGCAGTTCTTC.

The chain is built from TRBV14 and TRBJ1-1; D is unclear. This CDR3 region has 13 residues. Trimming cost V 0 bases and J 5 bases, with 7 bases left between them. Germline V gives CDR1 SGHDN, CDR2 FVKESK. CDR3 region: CASSQDTVTEAFF. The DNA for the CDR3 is TGTGCCAGCAGCCAAGATACGGTTACTGAAGCTTTCTTT.

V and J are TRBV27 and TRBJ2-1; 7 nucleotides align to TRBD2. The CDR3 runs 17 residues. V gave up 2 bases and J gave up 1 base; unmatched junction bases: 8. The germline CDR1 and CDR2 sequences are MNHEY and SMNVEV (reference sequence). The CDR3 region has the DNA TGTGCCAGCAGTTTAGGGTTTGGCGGGGGTTCCTACAATGAGCAGTTCTTC. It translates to CASSLGFGGGSYNEQFF.

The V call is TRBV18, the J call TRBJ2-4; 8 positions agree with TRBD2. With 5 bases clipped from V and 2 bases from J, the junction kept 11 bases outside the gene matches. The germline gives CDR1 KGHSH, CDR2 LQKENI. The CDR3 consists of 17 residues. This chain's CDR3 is CASSNQTSAVTKNIQYF. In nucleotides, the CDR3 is TGTGCCAGCTCAAACCAGACTAGCGCCGTAACCAAAAACATTCAGTACTTC.

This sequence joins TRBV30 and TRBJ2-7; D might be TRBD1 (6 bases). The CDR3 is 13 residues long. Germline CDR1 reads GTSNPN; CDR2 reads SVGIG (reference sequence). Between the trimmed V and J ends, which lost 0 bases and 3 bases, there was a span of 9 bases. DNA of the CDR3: TGTGCCTGGAGTGTCGGACAGATCTACGAGCAGTACTTC. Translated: CAWSVGQIYEQYF.

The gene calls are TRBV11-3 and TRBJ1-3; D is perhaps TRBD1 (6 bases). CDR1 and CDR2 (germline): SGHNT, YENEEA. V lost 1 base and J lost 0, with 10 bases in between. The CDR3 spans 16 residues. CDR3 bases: TGTGCCAGCAGCTTAGGAAGACAGGTCTCTGGAAACACCATATATTTT. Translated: CASSLGRQVSGNTIYF.

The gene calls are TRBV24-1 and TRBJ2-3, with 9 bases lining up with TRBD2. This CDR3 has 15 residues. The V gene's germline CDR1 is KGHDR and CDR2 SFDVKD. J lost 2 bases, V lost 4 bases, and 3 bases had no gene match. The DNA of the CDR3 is TGTGCCACCAGTGAGAGCGGGGGGAACACAGATACGCAGTATTTT. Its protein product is CATSESGGNTDTQYF.

This chain's CDR3 is CATSRDGLLNQPQHF. As DNA, the CDR3 is TGTGCCACCAGCAGAGATGGACTCCTCAATCAGCCCCAGCATTTT. This chain links TRBV15 with TRBJ1-5, with D unclear. The V gene's germline CDR1 is LNHNV and CDR2 YYDKDF (reference sequence). V gave up 0 bases and J gave up 3 bases, with 9 bases separating them. The CDR3 extends over 15 amino acids. Variable domain in full (rest from reference TRBV15 and TRBJ1-5): DAMVIQNPRYQVTQFGKPVTLSCSQTLNHNVMYWYQQKSSQAPKLLFHYYDKDFNNEADTPDNFQSRRPNTSFCFLDIRSPGLGDTAMYLCATSRDGLLNQPQHFGDGTRLSIL.

The CDR3 region is CASSLQGAGTGSGANVLTF. CDR3 in DNA: TGTGCCAGCAGTCTCCAGGGGGCAGGGACCGGATCTGGGGCCAACGTCCTGACTTTC. The chain links TRBV6-6 to TRBJ2-6; 8 bases match TRBD1. Germline V lookup: CDR1 MNHNY, CDR2 SVGAGI (reference sequence). The CDR3 runs to 19 residues. The junction had 13 bases not matched to a gene; V was cut back by 5 bases and J by 1 base.

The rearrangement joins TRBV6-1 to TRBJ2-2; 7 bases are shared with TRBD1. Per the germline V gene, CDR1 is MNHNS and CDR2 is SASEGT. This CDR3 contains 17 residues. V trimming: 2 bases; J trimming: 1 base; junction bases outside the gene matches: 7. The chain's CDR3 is CASSELRGMLNTGELFF. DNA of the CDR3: TGTGCCAGCAGTGAACTCAGGGGGATGTTGAACACCGGGGAGCTGTTTTTT.

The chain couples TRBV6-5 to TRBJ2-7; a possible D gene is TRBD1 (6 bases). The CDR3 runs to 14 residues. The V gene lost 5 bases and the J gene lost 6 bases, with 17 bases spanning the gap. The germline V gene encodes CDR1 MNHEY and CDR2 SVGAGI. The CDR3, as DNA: TGTGCCAGCAGTAGTTTTTGGACAGTCCGCGAGCAGTACTTC. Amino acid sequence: CASSSFWTVREQYF.

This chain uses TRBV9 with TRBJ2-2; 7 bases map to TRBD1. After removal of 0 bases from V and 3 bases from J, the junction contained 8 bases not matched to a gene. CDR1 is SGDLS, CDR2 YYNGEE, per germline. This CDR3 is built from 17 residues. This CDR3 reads CASSVAEGRGYTGELFF. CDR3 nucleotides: TGTGCCAGCAGCGTAGCTGAGGGCAGGGGGTACACCGGGGAGCTGTTTTTT.

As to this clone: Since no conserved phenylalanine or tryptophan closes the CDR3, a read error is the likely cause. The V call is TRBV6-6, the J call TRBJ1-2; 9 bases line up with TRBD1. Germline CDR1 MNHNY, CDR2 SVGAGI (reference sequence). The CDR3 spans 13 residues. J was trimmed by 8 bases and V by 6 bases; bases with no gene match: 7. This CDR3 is CASRPGQGGGYTL. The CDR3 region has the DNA TGTGCCAGCAGACCGGGACAGGGAGGAGGCTACACCCTC.

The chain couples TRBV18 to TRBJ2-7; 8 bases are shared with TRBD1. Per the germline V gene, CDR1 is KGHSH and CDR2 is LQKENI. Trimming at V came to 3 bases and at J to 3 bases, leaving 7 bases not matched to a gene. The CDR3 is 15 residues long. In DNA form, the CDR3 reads TGTGCCAGCTCACCGGGACAGGTGAACCGCTACGAGCAGTACTTC. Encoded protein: CASSPGQVNRYEQYF. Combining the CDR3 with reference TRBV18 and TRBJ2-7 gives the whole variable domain NAGVMQNPRHLVRRRGQEARLRCSPMKGHSHVYWYRQLPEEGLKFMVYLQKENIIDESGMPKERFSAEFPKEGPSILRIQQVVRGDSAAYFCASSPGQVNRYEQYFGPGTRLTVT.

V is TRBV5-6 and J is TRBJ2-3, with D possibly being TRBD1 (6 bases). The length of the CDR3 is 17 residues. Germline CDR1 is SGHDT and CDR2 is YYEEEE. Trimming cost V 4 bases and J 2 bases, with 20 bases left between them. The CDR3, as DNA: TGTGCCAGCAGCCGACCCCTCGGGCGGACAGACACAGATACGCAGTATTTT. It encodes CASSRPLGRTDTDTQYF.

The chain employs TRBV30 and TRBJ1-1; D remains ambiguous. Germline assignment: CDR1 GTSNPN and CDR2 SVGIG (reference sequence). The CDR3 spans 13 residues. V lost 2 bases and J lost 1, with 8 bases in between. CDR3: CAWSRQENTEAFF. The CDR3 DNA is TGTGCCTGGAGTCGGCAGGAGAACACTGAAGCTTTCTTT.

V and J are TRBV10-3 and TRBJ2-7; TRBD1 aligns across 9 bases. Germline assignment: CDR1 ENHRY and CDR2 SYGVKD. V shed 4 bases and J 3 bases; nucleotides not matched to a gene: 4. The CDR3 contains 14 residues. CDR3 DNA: TGTGCCATCAGTGGACAGGGGGGTTACTACGAGCAGTACTTC. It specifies CAISGQGGYYEQYF.

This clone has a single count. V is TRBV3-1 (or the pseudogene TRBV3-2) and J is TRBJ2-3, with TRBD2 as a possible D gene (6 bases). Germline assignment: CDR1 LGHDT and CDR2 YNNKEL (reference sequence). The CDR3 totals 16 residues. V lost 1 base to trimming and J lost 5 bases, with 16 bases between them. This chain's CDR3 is CASSQGRAGLGDTQYF. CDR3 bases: TGTGCCAGCAGCCAAGGGAGGGCCGGGCTCGGAGATACGCAGTATTTT.

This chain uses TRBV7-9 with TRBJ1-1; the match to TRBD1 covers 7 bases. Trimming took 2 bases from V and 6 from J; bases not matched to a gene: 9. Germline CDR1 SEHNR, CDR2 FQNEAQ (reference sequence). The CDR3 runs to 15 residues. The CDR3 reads CASSLRVNRGAEAFF. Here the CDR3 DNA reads TGTGCCAGCAGCTTAAGGGTAAACAGGGGAGCTGAAGCTTTCTTT.

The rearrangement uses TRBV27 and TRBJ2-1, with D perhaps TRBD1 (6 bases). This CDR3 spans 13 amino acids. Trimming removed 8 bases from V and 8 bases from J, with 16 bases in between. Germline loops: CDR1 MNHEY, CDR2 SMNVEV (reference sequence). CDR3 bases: TGTGCCAGCCGTATCTTATACAGGGATGAGCAGTTCTTC. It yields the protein CASRILYRDEQFF.

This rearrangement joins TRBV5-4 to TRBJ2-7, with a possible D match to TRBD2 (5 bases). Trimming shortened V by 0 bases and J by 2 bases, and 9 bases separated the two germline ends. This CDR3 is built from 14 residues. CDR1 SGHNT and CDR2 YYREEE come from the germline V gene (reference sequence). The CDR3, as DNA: TGTGCCAGCAGCTTGGCCGGGGAGACCTACGAGCAGTACTTC. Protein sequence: CASSLAGETYEQYF. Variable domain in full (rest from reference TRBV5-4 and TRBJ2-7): ETGVTQSPTHLIKTRGQQVTLRCSSQSGHNTVSWYQQALGQGPQFIFQYYREEENGRGNFPPRFSGLQFPNYSSELNVNALELDDSALYLCASSLAGETYEQYFGPGTRLTVT.

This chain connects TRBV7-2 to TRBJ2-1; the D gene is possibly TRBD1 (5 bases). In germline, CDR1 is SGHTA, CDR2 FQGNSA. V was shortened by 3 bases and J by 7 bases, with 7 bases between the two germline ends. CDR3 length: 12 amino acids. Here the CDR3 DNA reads TGTGCCAGCAGCTTTTACAGGAATGAGCAGTTCTTC. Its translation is CASSFYRNEQFF.

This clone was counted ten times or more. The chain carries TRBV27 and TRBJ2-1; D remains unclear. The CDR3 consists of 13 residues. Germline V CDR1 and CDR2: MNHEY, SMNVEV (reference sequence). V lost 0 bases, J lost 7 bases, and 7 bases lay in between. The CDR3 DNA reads TGTGCCAGCAGTTTATCGTACGGGAATGAGCAGTTCTTC. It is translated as CASSLSYGNEQFF.

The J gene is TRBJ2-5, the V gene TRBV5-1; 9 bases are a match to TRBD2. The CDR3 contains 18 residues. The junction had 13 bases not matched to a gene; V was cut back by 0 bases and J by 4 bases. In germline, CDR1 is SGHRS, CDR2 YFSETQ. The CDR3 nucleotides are TGCGCCAGCAGCTTGGTAGCGGGAGTAGCAAGGGTGATAGAGACCCAGTACTTC. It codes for CASSLVAGVARVIETQYF.